The T cell receptor (beta chain) under discussion was sequenced for a study of shared clonotypes between healthy human individuals. Study context: Samples came from a couple of female and a few male donors aged 18 to 49.

J gave up 4 bases and V 1 base, and 4 bases lay outside the gene matches. CDR3 length: 16 amino acids. Germline lookup yields CDR1 SGHNT and CDR2 YYREEE (reference sequence). It was about 190 ng DNA, around 32,000 T cell genomes, that sorted-subset replicate PCRs used. The assay was immunoSEQ multiplex PCR, and TCRdb's table has in-frame clones only and misses some. This sample carries some 350,000 clones, around 67% of them seen once, and the ten largest clones take over 9%. On this clone: Its antigen is not known.

Adult Caucasians living in Nashville, Tennessee made up all of the donors. Overall study results and limits: The sole specimen, blood, was sampled, and tissue repertoires likely differ.

This clonotype was sampled from a man in his thirties or forties in good health. The genes are TRBV5-4 and TRBJ2-1, with 11 bases aligning to TRBD2. The sequenced sample was memory CD4+ T cells sorted from blood. Subset here: CD45RA-negative fraction. This CDR3 is CASSLIGTSGYNEQFF. CDR3 DNA sequence: TGTGCCAGCAGCTTGATCGGGACTAGCGGATACAATGAGCAGTTCTTC. Combining the CDR3 with reference TRBV5-4 and TRBJ2-1 gives the whole variable domain ETGVTQSPTHLIKTRGQQVTLRCSSQSGHNTVSWYQQALGQGPQFIFQYYREEENGRGNFPPRFSGLQFPNYSSELNVNALELDDSALYLCASSLIGTSGYNEQFFGPGTRLTVL.